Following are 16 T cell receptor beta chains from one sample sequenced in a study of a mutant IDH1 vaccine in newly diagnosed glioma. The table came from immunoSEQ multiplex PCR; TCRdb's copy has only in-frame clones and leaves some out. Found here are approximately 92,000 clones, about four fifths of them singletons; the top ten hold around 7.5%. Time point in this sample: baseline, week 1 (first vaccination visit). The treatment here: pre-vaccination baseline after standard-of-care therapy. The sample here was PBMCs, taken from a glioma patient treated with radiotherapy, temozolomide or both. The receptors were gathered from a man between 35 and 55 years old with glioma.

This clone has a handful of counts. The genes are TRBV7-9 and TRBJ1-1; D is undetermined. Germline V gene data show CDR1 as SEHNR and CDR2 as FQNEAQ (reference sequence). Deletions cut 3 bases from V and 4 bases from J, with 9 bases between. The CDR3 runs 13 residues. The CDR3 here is CASSFEQITEAFF. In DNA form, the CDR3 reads TGTGCCAGCAGCTTCGAACAGATCACTGAAGCTTTCTTT.

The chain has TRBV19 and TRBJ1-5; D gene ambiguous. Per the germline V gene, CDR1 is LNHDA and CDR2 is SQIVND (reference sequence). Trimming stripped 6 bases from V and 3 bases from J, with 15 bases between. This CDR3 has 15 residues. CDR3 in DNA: TGTGCCAGTAGGATATTAGTGACGGACAATCAGCCCCAGCATTTT. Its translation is CASRILVTDNQPQHF.

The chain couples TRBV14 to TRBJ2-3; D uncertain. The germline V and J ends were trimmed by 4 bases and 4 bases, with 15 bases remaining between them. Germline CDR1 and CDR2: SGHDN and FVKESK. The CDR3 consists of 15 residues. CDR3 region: CASSPLIGVSDTQYF. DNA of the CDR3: TGTGCCAGCAGCCCTCTGATTGGAGTATCAGATACGCAGTATTTT. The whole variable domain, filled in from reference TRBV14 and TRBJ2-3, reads EAGVTQFPSHSVIEKGQTVTLRCDPISGHDNLYWYRRVMGKEIKFLLHFVKESKQDESGMPNNRFLAERTGGTYSTLKVQPAELEDSGVYFCASSPLIGVSDTQYFGPGTRLTVL.

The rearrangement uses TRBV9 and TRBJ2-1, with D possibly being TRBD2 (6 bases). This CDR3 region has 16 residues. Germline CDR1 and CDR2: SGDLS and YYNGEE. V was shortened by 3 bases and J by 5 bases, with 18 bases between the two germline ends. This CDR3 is CASSASSGAGHNEQFF. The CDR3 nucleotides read TGTGCCAGCAGCGCTTCATCGGGAGCCGGTCACAATGAGCAGTTCTTC.

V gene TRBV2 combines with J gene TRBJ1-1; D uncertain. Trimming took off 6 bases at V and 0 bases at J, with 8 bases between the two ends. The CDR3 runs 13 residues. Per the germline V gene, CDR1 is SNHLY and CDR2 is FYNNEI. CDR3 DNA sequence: TGTGCCAGCAGGATAGGAATGAACACTGAAGCTTTCTTT. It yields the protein CASRIGMNTEAFF. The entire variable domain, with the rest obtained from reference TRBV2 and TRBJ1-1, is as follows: EPEVTQTPSHQVTQMGQEVILRCVPISNHLYFYWYRQILGQKVEFLVSFYNNEISEKSEIFDDQFSVERPDGSNFTLKIRSTKLEDSAMYFCASRIGMNTEAFFGQGTRLTVV.

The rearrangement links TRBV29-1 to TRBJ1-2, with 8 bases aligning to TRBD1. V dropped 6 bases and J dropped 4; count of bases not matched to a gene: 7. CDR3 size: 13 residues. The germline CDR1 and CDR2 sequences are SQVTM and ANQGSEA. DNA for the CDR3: TGCAGCGTCTCGACAGGGGACCTCTATGGCTACACCTTC. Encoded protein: CSVSTGDLYGYTF.

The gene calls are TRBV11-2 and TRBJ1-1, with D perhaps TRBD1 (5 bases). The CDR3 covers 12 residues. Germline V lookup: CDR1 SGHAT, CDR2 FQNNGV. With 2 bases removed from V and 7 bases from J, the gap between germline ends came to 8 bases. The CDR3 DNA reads TGTGCCAGCAGCTTAAATAGGGGTGAAGCTTTCTTT. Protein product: CASSLNRGEAFF.

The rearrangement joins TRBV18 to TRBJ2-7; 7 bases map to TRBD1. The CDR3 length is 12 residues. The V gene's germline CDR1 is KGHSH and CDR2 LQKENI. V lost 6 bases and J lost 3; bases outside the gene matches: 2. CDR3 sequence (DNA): TGTGCCAGCTCGGACAGGAACTACGAGCAGTACTTC. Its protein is CASSDRNYEQYF.

CDR3 in amino acids: CAWSAAGGPRETQYF. CDR3 coding DNA: TGTGCCTGGAGTGCGGCGGGGGGGCCGAGGGAGACCCAGTACTTC. The genes are TRBV30 and TRBJ2-5, with 9 bases identical to TRBD2. Germline lookup yields CDR1 GTSNPN and CDR2 SVGIG (reference sequence). V lost 1 base and J lost 5; bases outside the gene matches: 8. CDR3 length: 15 residues.

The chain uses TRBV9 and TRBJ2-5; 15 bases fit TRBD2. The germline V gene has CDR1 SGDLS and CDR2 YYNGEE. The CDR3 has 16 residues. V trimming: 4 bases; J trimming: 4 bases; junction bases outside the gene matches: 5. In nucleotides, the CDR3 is TGTGCCAGCAGCCCGGGACTAGCGGGAGGTGGAGAGACCCAGTACTTC. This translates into CASSPGLAGGGETQYF.

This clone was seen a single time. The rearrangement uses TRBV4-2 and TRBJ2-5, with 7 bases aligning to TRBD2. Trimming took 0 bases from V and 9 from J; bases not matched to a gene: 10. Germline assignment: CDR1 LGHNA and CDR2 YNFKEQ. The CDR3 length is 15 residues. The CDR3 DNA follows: TGTGCCAGCAGCCAAGAAAAAGGAAGGGGAGGGGCCCAGTACTTC. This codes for CASSQEKGRGGAQYF.

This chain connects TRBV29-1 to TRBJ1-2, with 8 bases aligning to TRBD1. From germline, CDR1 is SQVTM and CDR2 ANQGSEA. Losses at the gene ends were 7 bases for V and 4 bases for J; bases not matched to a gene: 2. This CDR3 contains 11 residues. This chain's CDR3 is CSADRGYGYTF. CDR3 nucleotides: TGCAGCGCCGACAGGGGCTATGGCTACACCTTC.

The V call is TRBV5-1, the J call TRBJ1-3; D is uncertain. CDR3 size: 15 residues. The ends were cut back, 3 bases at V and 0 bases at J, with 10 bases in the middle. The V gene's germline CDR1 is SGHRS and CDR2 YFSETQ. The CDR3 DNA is TGCGCCAGCAGCTCCGGACCAAGCTCTGGAAACACCATATATTTT. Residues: CASSSGPSSGNTIYF.

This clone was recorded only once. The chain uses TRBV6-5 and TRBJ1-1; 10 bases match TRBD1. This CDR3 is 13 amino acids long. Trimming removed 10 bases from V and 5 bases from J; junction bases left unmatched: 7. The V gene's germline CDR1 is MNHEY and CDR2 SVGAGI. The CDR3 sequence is CATRTGGGTEAFF. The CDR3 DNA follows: TGTGCCACCAGGACAGGGGGAGGGACTGAAGCTTTCTTT.

CDR3 region: CASSQDGSSGGSTDTQYF. The CDR3 bases are TGTGCCAGCAGCCAAGATGGTTCTAGCGGGGGGTCCACAGATACGCAGTATTTT. The chain joins TRBV4-2 to TRBJ2-3; 11 bases agree with TRBD2. V dropped 0 bases and J dropped 2; count of bases not matched to a gene: 7. CDR1 and CDR2 from the germline V gene are LGHNA and YNFKEQ. The CDR3 totals 18 residues.

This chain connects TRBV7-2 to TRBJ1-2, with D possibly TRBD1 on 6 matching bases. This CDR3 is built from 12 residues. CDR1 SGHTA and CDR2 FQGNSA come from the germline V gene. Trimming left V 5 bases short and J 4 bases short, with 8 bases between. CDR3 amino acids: CASSQDSYGYTF. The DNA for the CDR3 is TGTGCCAGCAGCCAGGACAGCTATGGCTACACCTTC.